Only a few counts were recorded for the clone carrying this TCR beta chain. The antigen remains undetermined. TCRdb recomputed calls from the reads with MiXCR, one row per CDR3 protein. This sample carries about 600,000 distinct CDR3 sequences, 20% to 25% of them seen once, and the ten largest clones take under 8.5%. This sample is drawn from a study of T cell repertoires in cytomegalovirus infection. Study context: Public TCR beta signatures marked donors with CMV infection and the matching HLA.

Study results and limitations: Dominating the ex vivo response were HLA-C-restricted CMV-specific TCR beta clonotypes. CMV carriers with the relevant HLA were identified by cumulative public TCR beta family frequency.

Per germline, CDR1 SNHLY and CDR2 FYNNEI. The CDR3 is 15 residues long. The V end lost 6 bases, the J end lost 5 bases, and 17 bases lay between the germline ends. This rearrangement joins TRBV2 to TRBJ2-1, with D possibly being TRBD2 (5 bases). The sequence derives from a human donor in good health (CMV status not recorded). Some clones in this sample may be carry-over from other donors' samples. The sample taken for sequencing was CD8+ T cells from PBMCs. The chain's CDR3 is CASSVSMGADNEQFF. Written as DNA, the CDR3 is TGTGCCAGCAGCGTTTCAATGGGAGCCGACAATGAGCAGTTCTTC.